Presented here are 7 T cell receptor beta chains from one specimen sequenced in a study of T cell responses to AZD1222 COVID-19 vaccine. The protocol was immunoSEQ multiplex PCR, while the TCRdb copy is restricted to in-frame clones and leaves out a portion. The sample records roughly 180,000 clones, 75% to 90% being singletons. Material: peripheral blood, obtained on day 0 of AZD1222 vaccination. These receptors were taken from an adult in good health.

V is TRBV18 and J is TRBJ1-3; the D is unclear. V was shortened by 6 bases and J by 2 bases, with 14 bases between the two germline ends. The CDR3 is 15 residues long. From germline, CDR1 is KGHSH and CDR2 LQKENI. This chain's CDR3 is CASSDSWSPGNTIYF. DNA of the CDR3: TGTGCCAGCTCCGATTCATGGAGCCCTGGAAACACCATATATTTT.

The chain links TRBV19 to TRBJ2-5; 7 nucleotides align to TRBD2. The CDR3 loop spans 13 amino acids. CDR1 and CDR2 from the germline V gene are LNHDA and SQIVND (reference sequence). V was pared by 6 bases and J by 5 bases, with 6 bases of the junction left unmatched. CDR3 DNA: TGTGCCAGTAGCCGGACTAGTAGGGAGACCCAGTACTTC. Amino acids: CASSRTSRETQYF.

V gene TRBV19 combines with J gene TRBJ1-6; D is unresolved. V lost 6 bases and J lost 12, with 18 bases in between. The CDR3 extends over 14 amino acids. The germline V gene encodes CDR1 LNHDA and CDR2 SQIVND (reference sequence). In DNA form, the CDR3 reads TGTGCCAGTAGGAACATCAATTCCAACAAACCCCTCCACTTT. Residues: CASRNINSNKPLHF.

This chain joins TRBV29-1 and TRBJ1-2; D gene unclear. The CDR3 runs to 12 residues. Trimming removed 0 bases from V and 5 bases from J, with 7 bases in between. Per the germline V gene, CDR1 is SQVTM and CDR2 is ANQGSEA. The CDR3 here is CSVEETDYGYTF. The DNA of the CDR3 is TGCAGCGTTGAAGAAACGGATTATGGCTACACCTTC.

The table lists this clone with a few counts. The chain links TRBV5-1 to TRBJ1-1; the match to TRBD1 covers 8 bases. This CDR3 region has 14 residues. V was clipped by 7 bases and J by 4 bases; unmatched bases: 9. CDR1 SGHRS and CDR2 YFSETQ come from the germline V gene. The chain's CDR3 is CASGNGQGPTEAFF. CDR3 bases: TGCGCCAGCGGAAACGGACAGGGCCCCACTGAAGCTTTCTTT.

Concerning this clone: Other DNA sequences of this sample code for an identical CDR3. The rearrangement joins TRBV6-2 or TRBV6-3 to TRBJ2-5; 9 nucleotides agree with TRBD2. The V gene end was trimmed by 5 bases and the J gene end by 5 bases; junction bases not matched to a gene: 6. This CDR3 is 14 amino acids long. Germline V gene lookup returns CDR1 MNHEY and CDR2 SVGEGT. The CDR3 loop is CASSRGGAEETQYF. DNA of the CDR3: TGTGCCAGCAGTCGCGGGGGGGCCGAGGAGACCCAGTACTTC.

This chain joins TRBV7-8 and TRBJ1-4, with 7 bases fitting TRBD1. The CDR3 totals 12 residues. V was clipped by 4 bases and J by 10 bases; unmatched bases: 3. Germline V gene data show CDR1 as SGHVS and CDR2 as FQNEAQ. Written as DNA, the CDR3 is TGTGCCAGCAGCTCAGGGGGTGTAAAACTGTTTTTT. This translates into CASSSGGVKLFF.